This entry describes one T cell receptor (beta chain). TCRdb's table, derived via immunoSEQ multiplex PCR, lists solely in-frame clones and lacks some. The repertoire includes 300,000 to 400,000 clones, roughly 90% of them detected once, and 0.9% to 1.2% sits in the top ten. CDR1 is SGHDT, CDR2 YYEEEE, per germline. V was cut by 0 bases and J by 6 bases, with 7 bases left in between. The CDR3 runs to 13 residues. This entry belongs to a study of blood T cell repertoires in COVID-19. Either two negative PCRs, clearance, or symptom resolution qualified Cohort 3 donors as recovered. Sequencing input: PBMCs or T cells enriched from blood (not recorded which). The TCR was taken from a woman in her 30s who had recovered from COVID-19. V and J are TRBV5-6 and TRBJ1-5; no definite D call. The CDR3 region is CASSLGGSQPQHF. The CDR3 DNA follows: TGTGCCAGCAGCTTGGGAGGGTCTCAGCCCCAGCATTTT.